A selection of T cell receptor beta chains follows, all from one sample in a study of long-term antiretroviral therapy in people with HIV. Sequencing used immunoSEQ multiplex PCR; TCRdb keeps in-frame clones, though not all of them. The repertoire holds about 24,000 clones, with 80% to 90% as singletons. This sample comprised unsorted PBMCs, obtained 1.2 years after starting antiretroviral therapy. The receptors were sampled from a middle-aged man with HIV. Both conserved end residues are part of each CDR3. A D gene is named only where the DNA matches it firmly. A clone size is listed for some rows: how often the clone was seen (once, few, many), or a class if it is expanded.

TRBV6-1,TRBJ1-5,TRBD1,.,14,TGTGCCAGCAGATGGGGACAGGGCAATCAGCCCCAGCATTTT,CASRWGQGNQPQHF
TRBV4-1,TRBJ2-1,TRBD2,.,16,TGCGCCAGCAGCCAAGGTTGGCTAGCGGACTACAATGAGCAGTTCTTC,CASSQGWLADYNEQFF
TRBV7-2,TRBJ2-2,.,.,16,TGTGCCAGCAGCTTTGGGGGACTTCTAGGAGCCGGGGAGCTGTTTTTT,CASSFGGLLGAGELFF
TRBV6-5,TRBJ1-5,.,.,13,TGTGCCAGCAGCCTTAGCAGCAATCAGCCCCAGCATTTT,CASSLSSNQPQHF
TRBV6-5,TRBJ2-7,.,.,14,TGTGCCAGCAGAGCCCCCCACGGAGCCTACGAGCAGTACTTC,CASRAPHGAYEQYF
TRBV5-4,TRBJ2-2,TRBD1,.,15,TGTGCCAGCAGCTCCGGACAGGTGAACACCGGGGAGCTGTTTTTT,CASSSGQVNTGELFF
TRBV7-3,TRBJ2-6,.,.,17,TGTGCCAGCAGCTTGGATCGACTGGGGTCTGGGGCCAACGTCCTGACTTTC,CASSLDRLGSGANVLTF
TRBV7-3,TRBJ2-3,TRBD1,.,14,TGTGCCAGCAGCTCCGGACAGGGGACAGATACGCAGTATTTT,CASSSGQGTDTQYF
TRBV19,TRBJ1-2,.,.,15,TGTGCCAGTAGTATAGATCCCGGACAGTTCTATGGCTACACCTTC,CASSIDPGQFYGYTF
TRBV9,TRBJ1-5,TRBD1,.,15,TGTGCCAGCAGCGTAGGGGGCAGGGGGGATCAGCCCCAGCATTTT,CASSVGGRGDQPQHF
TRBV10-1,TRBJ1-5,.,few,17,TGCGCCAGCAGTATACAAAGCAGGATAGCGGACAATCAGCCCCAGCATTTT,CASSIQSRIADNQPQHF
TRBV29-1,TRBJ2-2,.,once,14,TGCAGCGTTAAAGCGGGCCTACTCACCGGGGAGCTGTTTTTT,CSVKAGLLTGELFF
TRBV4-1,TRBJ1-2,.,.,14,TGCGCCAGCAGCCAAGTGCCCCCCAACTATGGCTACACCTTC,CASSQVPPNYGYTF
TRBV25-1,TRBJ1-6,.,.,15,TGTGCCAGCAGTGAACAGACAGCCGTCCAATCACCCCTCCACTTT,CASSEQTAVQSPLHF
TRBV4-2,TRBJ1-1,.,.,15,TGTGCCAGCAGCACCCGACAGGAACCGAACACTGAAGCTTTCTTT,CASSTRQEPNTEAFF
TRBV6-5,TRBJ1-1,TRBD1,.,15,TGTGCCAGCAGTTACTCCACAGGGGGCTCCACTGAAGCTTTCTTT,CASSYSTGGSTEAFF
TRBV5-1,TRBJ2-1,.,.,14,TGCGCCAGCACTGGAGGGAGCTCCTACAATGAGCAGTTCTTC,CASTGGSSYNEQFF
TRBV25-1,TRBJ1-2,.,.,14,TGTGCCAGCAGTGAATCCGTTAGGTCTGATGGCTACACCTTC,CASSESVRSDGYTF
TRBV6-6,TRBJ1-5,.,.,16,TGTGCCAGCAGTACTGGGGGCGGGGGGCTCGATCAGCCCCAGCATTTT,CASSTGGGGLDQPQHF
TRBV27,TRBJ1-6,TRBD1,.,15,TGTGCCACCAGGGGGGGGAGCGGGTCCAATTCACCCCTCCACTTT,CATRGGSGSNSPLHF
TRBV11-1,TRBJ2-7,TRBD1,.,15,TGTGCCAGCAGCCCGTCCGGACAGGGGAACTACGAGCAGTACTTC,CASSPSGQGNYEQYF
TRBV7-9,TRBJ2-5,.,.,15,TGTGCCAGCAGCCGGGACCTCACGCGGCTAGAGACCCAGTACTTC,CASSRDLTRLETQYF
TRBV27,TRBJ1-1,.,.,14,TGTGCCAGCAGTTTCATCCCAGGTAACACTGAAGCTTTCTTT,CASSFIPGNTEAFF
TRBV6-5,TRBJ1-4,.,.,16,TGTGCCAGCAGTTACCTAGTGGGACACCGCGCCAAGAAACTGTTTTTT,CASSYLVGHRAKKLFF
TRBV28,TRBJ2-2,TRBD1,.,15,TGTGCCAGCAGTGGACAGGGGCTAGGGACCGGGGAGCTGTTTTTT,CASSGQGLGTGELFF
TRBV10-1,TRBJ2-7,TRBD1,.,17,TGCGCCAGCACCACGAGAACAGGGGCGCTAGGTCGGGACGAGCAGTACTTC,CASTTRTGALGRDEQYF
TRBV7-2,TRBJ2-1,.,.,12,TGTGCCAGCAGCTTAATGTTCAATGAGCAGTTCTTC,CASSLMFNEQFF
TRBV6-1,TRBJ1-1,.,.,14,TGTGCCAGCAGAGTGGGCCAGGCCGAAGGGGAGGCTTTCTTT,CASRVGQAEGEAFF
TRBV5-1,TRBJ2-2,TRBD2,.,17,TGCGCCAGCAGCTTCGGACTAGCGGGGGGGAACACCGGGGAGCTGTTTTTT,CASSFGLAGGNTGELFF
TRBV28,TRBJ2-7,TRBD1,.,18,TGTGCCAGCAGTTTCCATCCGGGACAGGGGGCTACCTCCTACGAGCAGTACTTC,CASSFHPGQGATSYEQYF
TRBV7-2,TRBJ1-1,.,.,17,TGTGCCAGCAGCTCGCGAGCCCTATTCAGTACGAACACTGAAGCTTTCTTT,CASSSRALFSTNTEAFF
TRBV25-1,TRBJ2-7,TRBD1,.,15,TGTGCCAGCAGTGCCCGGACAGGTTCGAAAAACGAGCAGTACTTC,CASSARTGSKNEQYF
TRBV7-9,TRBJ2-5,.,.,12,TGTGCCAGCAGCGCGATTGAAGAGACCCAGTACTTC,CASSAIEETQYF
TRBV19,TRBJ1-5,.,.,16,TGTGCCAGTAGTCTTGGACAGCCCCTAAATATTCAGCCCCAGCATTTT,CASSLGQPLNIQPQHF
TRBV19,TRBJ2-7,.,.,13,TGTGCCAGTAGTATTTGGGGCGACTACGAGCAGTACTTC,CASSIWGDYEQYF
TRBV7-2,TRBJ2-1,TRBD1,.,14,TGTGCCAGCAGCTCAAACAGGGGGCGGAATGAGCAGTTCTTC,CASSSNRGRNEQFF
TRBV28,TRBJ1-4,.,.,15,TGTGCCAGCAGTTCCGGGCTCACTACTAATGAAAAACTGTTTTTT,CASSSGLTTNEKLFF
TRBV10-3,TRBJ1-1,TRBD1,.,17,TGTGCCATCAGCGGAAGAAGACAGGGACTCATGAACACTGAAGCTTTCTTT,CAISGRRQGLMNTEAFF
TRBV15,TRBJ2-1,TRBD1,.,16,TGTGCCACCAGCATACAGGGGGCCGGACCCTACAATGAGCAGTTCTTC,CATSIQGAGPYNEQFF
TRBV2,TRBJ2-1,TRBD1,.,15,TGTGCCAGCAGTGAACAAGGGGGCCGCTACAATGAGCAGTTCTTC,CASSEQGGRYNEQFF
TRBV19,TRBJ2-7,.,medium-sized,11,TGTGCCAGTAGTATCTTCGGCGAGCAGTACTTC,CASSIFGEQYF
TRBV5-4,TRBJ1-5,.,.,14,TGTGCCAGCAGTCGGGAGGGAACGGATCAGCCCCAGCATTTT,CASSREGTDQPQHF